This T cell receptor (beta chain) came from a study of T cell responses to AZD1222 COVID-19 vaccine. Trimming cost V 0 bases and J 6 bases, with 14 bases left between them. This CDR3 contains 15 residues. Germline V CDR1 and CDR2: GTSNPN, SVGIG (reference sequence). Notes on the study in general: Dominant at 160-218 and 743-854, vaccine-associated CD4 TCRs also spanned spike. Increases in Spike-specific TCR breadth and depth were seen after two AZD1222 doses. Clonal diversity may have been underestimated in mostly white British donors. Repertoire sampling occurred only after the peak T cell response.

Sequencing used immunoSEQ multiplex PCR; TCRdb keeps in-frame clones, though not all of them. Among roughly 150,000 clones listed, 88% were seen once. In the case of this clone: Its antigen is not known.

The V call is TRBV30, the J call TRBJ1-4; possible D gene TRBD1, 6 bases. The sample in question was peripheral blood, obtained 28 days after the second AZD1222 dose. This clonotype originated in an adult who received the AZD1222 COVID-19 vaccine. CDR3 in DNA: TGTGCCTGGAGTGTACCGGGGGGCAGTGATGAAAAACTGTTTTTT. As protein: CAWSVPGGSDEKLFF.